Following are 16 T cell receptor beta chains from one sample sequenced in a study of molecular identifiers for immune sequencing clone quantification. One entry per CDR3 protein results from TCRdb running MiXCR on the PCR reads. The sample yields over 85,000 distinct CDR3 sequences, 30% to 35% seen once. Sequencing was done on a sample of naive CD8+ T cells from blood, with Jurkat cell RNA spiked in. The subset denotes: FACS-sorted CD8+CD4-CCR7+CD45RA+ naive T cells. Receptor source: a human donor in good health. Some libraries in this study had Jurkat cell RNA spiked in.

The chain has TRBV28 and TRBJ1-2, with a possible D match to TRBD1 (6 bases). V shed 2 bases and J shed 4 bases, with 14 bases lying between them. The CDR3 spans 15 residues. Germline V gives CDR1 MDHEN, CDR2 SYDVKM. The CDR3: CASSLIVGAAYGYTF. CDR3 nucleotides: TGTGCCAGCAGTTTAATCGTGGGGGCAGCCTATGGCTACACCTTC.

This clonotype was seen ten or more times. The rearrangement uses TRBV7-8 and TRBJ2-7; 12 nucleotides agree with TRBD2. The trim removed 11 bases at V and 7 bases at J, leaving 12 bases unmatched. The CDR3 is 14 amino acids. The germline gives CDR1 SGHVS, CDR2 FQNEAQ. CDR3 amino acids: CAWAPSGRAREQYF. CDR3 bases: TGTGCCTGGGCACCTAGCGGGAGGGCTCGAGAGCAGTACTTC.

CDR3: CASSSQLQETQYF. The CDR3 nucleotides read TGCGCCAGCAGCTCACAGCTACAAGAGACCCAGTACTTC. V usage is TRBV5-1 and J usage is TRBJ2-5; D remains ambiguous. V dropped 3 bases and J dropped 2 bases, with 8 bases sitting between them. There are 13 residues in the CDR3. CDR1 is SGHRS, CDR2 YFSETQ, per germline.

This clonotype was picked up a small number of times. This sequence joins TRBV7-9 and TRBJ2-7; maybe TRBD2 (5 bases). V shed 5 bases and J shed 5 bases, with 16 bases lying between them. Germline loops: CDR1 SEHNR, CDR2 FQNEAQ (reference sequence). This CDR3 spans 14 amino acids. DNA for the CDR3: TGTGCCAGCAGCACCGACGGGAACGGCCACGAGCAGTACTTC. Amino acids: CASSTDGNGHEQYF.

This clonotype appeared a few times. The V gene is TRBV19, the J gene TRBJ2-1, with no clear D. V lost 5 bases to trimming and J lost 0 bases, with 11 bases between them. Germline V gives CDR1 LNHDA, CDR2 SQIVND (reference sequence). There are 15 residues in the CDR3. CDR3 coding DNA: TGTGCCAGTAGTTTATTACCGAGCTCCTACAATGAGCAGTTCTTC. Protein: CASSLLPSSYNEQFF.

The chain carries TRBV6-6 and TRBJ1-1; 7 nucleotides line up with TRBD1. Germline V CDR1 and CDR2: MNHNY, SVGAGI (reference sequence). Trimming took 7 bases from V and 3 from J; bases not matched to a gene: 8. The CDR3 loop spans 14 amino acids. The CDR3 DNA reads as TGTGCCAGCACTACAGGGGCCCCGGACACTGAAGCTTTCTTT. Translation: CASTTGAPDTEAFF.

V and J are TRBV11-2 and TRBJ2-5; D possibly corresponds to TRBD2 (6 bases). The end of the DNA aligns better with TRBJ2-7, so the J call may be wrong. Germline values: CDR1 SGHAT, CDR2 FQNNGV. The CDR3 spans 12 residues. In DNA form, the CDR3 reads TGTGCCAGCCGCTCCTCCGGGGGCGAGCAGTACTTC. Translating gives CASRSSGGEQYF.

The CDR3 DNA reads TGTGCCAGCAGTACCTTCTTAAGAGACATTCAGTACTTC. Translated, it gives CASSTFLRDIQYF. The chain couples TRBV6-2 or TRBV6-3 to TRBJ2-4, with unresolved D. Germline V gene data show CDR1 as MNHEY and CDR2 as SVGEGT. The CDR3 spans 13 residues. The V end lost 5 bases, the J end lost 8 bases, and 13 bases lay between the germline ends.

This clonotype was found many times. This chain joins TRBV7-2 and TRBJ2-3; D remains unclear. The V gene lost 0 bases and the J gene lost 0 bases, with 7 bases spanning the gap. Germline CDR1 is SGHTA and CDR2 is FQGNSA. The CDR3 spans 15 residues. The DNA of the CDR3 is TGTGCCAGCAGCTTAGCCCCCCGGAGCACAGATACGCAGTATTTT. This codes for CASSLAPRSTDTQYF.

This clonotype has only a few counts. The chain is built from TRBV10-3 and TRBJ2-2; D unresolved. CDR3 length equals 13 residues. With 3 bases removed from V and 1 base from J, the gap between germline ends came to 3 bases. Germline CDR1 reads ENHRY; CDR2 reads SYGVKD. In DNA form, the CDR3 reads TGTGCCATCAGTGATGGGAACACCGGGGAGCTGTTTTTT. Translation gives CAISDGNTGELFF.

This clonotype was seen a handful of times. V gene TRBV14 combines with J gene TRBJ2-7, with 8 bases identical to TRBD1. V lost 1 base and J lost 2; bases outside the gene matches: 1. The germline V gene has CDR1 SGHDN and CDR2 FVKESK. The CDR3 sequence is 14 residues long. The CDR3 loop is CASSQVDRAYEQYF. The CDR3 nucleotides read TGTGCCAGCAGCCAAGTGGACAGGGCCTACGAGCAGTACTTC.

Regarding this clonotype: A much larger clone sits a single nucleotide away, making a read error possible. The chain recombines TRBV7-9 with TRBJ2-3; the D gene is possibly TRBD2 (5 bases). Germline CDR1 SEHNR, CDR2 FQNEAQ (reference sequence). CDR3 length: 16 amino acids. The CDR3 sequence is CASAAPPGPSTDMQYF. Here the CDR3 DNA reads TGTGCCAGCGCTGCCCCGCCCGGTCCTAGCACAGATATGCAGTATTTT.

This clonotype was counted once. V and J are TRBV27 and TRBJ2-3; 8 nucleotides line up with TRBD2. The CDR3 contains 18 residues. Unmatched junction bases numbered 13, after V lost 4 bases and J lost 1 base. The germline gives CDR1 MNHEY, CDR2 SMNVEV (reference sequence). The DNA of the CDR3 is TGTGCCAGCAGTTCCCCTTTGGGACTAGTGGGAGGCACAGATACGCAGTATTTT. It translates to CASSSPLGLVGGTDTQYF.

This clonotype was recorded a few times. The V gene is TRBV18, the J gene TRBJ1-4; D is unresolved. V was cut by 3 bases and J by 4 bases, with 9 bases left in between. This CDR3 has 14 residues. Germline V lookup: CDR1 KGHSH, CDR2 LQKENI. CDR3 in DNA: TGTGCCAGCTCACCGCTCAGAGATAATGAAAAACTGTTTTTT. Translated: CASSPLRDNEKLFF.

This clonotype was recorded a few times. The chain is built from TRBV6-1 and TRBJ1-3; TRBD1 matches at 7 bases. Germline trimming cut 5 bases from V and 2 bases from J; bases unmatched to any gene: 6. The CDR3 runs to 15 residues. CDR1 is MNHNS and CDR2 is SASEGT in the germline V gene. As DNA, the CDR3 is TGTGCCAGCAGTCCTCCGACAGGGCCTGGAAACACCATATATTTT. Its protein product is CASSPPTGPGNTIYF.

On this clonotype itself: With a much larger clone just one base away, this may be a read error. The genes are TRBV6-5 and TRBJ1-4; 10 positions agree with TRBD1. Germline V CDR1 and CDR2: MNHEY, SVGAGI. The CDR3 has 15 residues. The CDR3 DNA is TGTGCCAGCAGTTCTGGGACAGGGGTGACTGAAAATCTGTTTTTT. Its protein is CASSSGTGVTENLFF.